A single sample is the source of the 11 T cell receptor beta chains below, sequenced in a study of blood T cell repertoires in COVID-19. The repertoire was sequenced with immunoSEQ multiplex PCR; TCRdb's copy has only in-frame clones and lacks some. Of 170,000 or so clones detected, 70% to 90% appear once; the ten largest clones hold approximately 2%. The material sequenced was peripheral blood. Every receptor here comes from a man younger than 35 who had recovered from COVID-19.

The chain couples TRBV9 to TRBJ2-1; TRBD2 matches 7 bases. Germline V gene data show CDR1 as SGDLS and CDR2 as YYNGEE. Losses at the gene ends were 4 bases for V and 2 bases for J; bases not matched to a gene: 9. This CDR3 spans 16 amino acids. The CDR3 DNA sequence: TGTGCCAGCAGCCAGTTTGATGCGGGGGCCTACAATGAGCAGTTCTTC. Translation gives CASSQFDAGAYNEQFF.

The chain employs TRBV27 and TRBJ1-2; D is uncertain. CDR1 and CDR2 from the germline V gene are MNHEY and SMNVEV (reference sequence). Trimming left V 4 bases short and J 4 bases short, with 10 bases between. This CDR3 has 13 residues. CDR3 nucleotide sequence: TGTGCCAGCAGTTACGGGAGGGCCTATGGCTACACCTTC. Encoded protein: CASSYGRAYGYTF.

Only a few counts were recorded for this clone. The rearrangement joins TRBV13 to TRBJ2-7, with 9 bases aligning to TRBD2. Germline loops: CDR1 PRHDT, CDR2 FYEKMQ (reference sequence). V shed 0 bases, J shed 3 bases, and the junction held 3 bases outside the gene matches. The CDR3 spans 15 residues. In DNA, the CDR3 is TGTGCCAGCAGCTTAGGCCGACTAGCGGTCTACGAGCAGTACTTC. Translation gives CASSLGRLAVYEQYF.

V gene TRBV5-1 combines with J gene TRBJ1-1; possibly TRBD1 for D (5 bases). V was shortened by 0 bases and J by 5 bases, with 11 bases between the two germline ends. Germline values: CDR1 SGHRS, CDR2 YFSETQ. The CDR3 spans 14 residues. Here the CDR3 reads CASSLEGPATEAFF. DNA for the CDR3: TGCGCCAGCAGCTTGGAGGGGCCGGCGACTGAAGCTTTCTTT. The whole variable domain, remainder taken from reference TRBV5-1 and TRBJ1-1, is KAGVTQTPRYLIKTRGQQVTLSCSPISGHRSVSWYQQTPGQGLQFLFEYFSETQRNKGNFPGRFSGRQFSNSRSEMNVSTLELGDSALYLCASSLEGPATEAFFGQGTRLTVV.

This chain connects TRBV10-2 to TRBJ1-5; tentative D call: TRBD1 (6 bases). The CDR3 runs 14 residues. Germline CDR1 and CDR2: WSHSY and SAAADI. V lost 3 bases, J lost 2 bases, and 8 bases lay in between. CDR3 bases: TGCGCCAGCAGTGAATCAGGGGGCAATCAGCCCCAGCATTTT. This encodes CASSESGGNQPQHF.

The gene calls are TRBV5-8 and TRBJ1-2; D call uncertain. Germline V gives CDR1 SGHTS, CDR2 YDEGEE. V was clipped by 3 bases and J by 4 bases, with 7 bases between them. This CDR3 is built from 12 residues. CDR3 DNA: TGTGCCAGCAGCTACTCCCTCTATGGCTACACCTTC. Protein: CASSYSLYGYTF.

The chain couples TRBV28 to TRBJ1-1; D unclear. Germline V gene data show CDR1 as MDHEN and CDR2 as SYDVKM. The V gene lost 3 bases and the J gene lost 7 bases, with 6 bases spanning the gap. CDR3 length: 11 residues. CDR3 DNA sequence: TGTGCCAGCAGTTTTAAATATGAAGCTTTCTTT. It specifies CASSFKYEAFF.

V and J are TRBV28 and TRBJ2-2; TRBD2 is a possible D gene (7 bases). This CDR3 has 16 amino acids. Germline CDR1 and CDR2: MDHEN and SYDVKM. V gave up 2 bases and J gave up 4 bases, with 14 bases separating them. The CDR3 sequence is CASSLRGGGGTGELFF. The CDR3 DNA is TGTGCCAGCAGTTTAAGAGGGGGAGGGGGCACCGGGGAGCTGTTTTTT.

This clone has a handful of counts. The V gene is TRBV5-1, the J gene TRBJ2-1, with 11 bases lining up with TRBD2. The CDR3 consists of 16 residues. CDR1 and CDR2 from the germline V gene are SGHRS and YFSETQ. J was trimmed by 4 bases and V by 4 bases; bases with no gene match: 7. The CDR3 coding sequence is TGCGCCAGCAGCGCCACCGGGACTAGCGGATACAATGAGCAGTTCTTC. This sequence encodes CASSATGTSGYNEQFF.

J is TRBJ2-7 and V is TRBV11-2; TRBD2 agrees at 7 bases. CDR3 length equals 13 residues. The junction had 4 bases not matched to a gene; V was cut back by 3 bases and J by 5 bases. The V gene's germline CDR1 is SGHAT and CDR2 FQNNGV. Here the CDR3 DNA reads TGTGCCAGCAGCTTTATAAGCGGGAACGAGCAGTACTTC. Residues: CASSFISGNEQYF.

J is TRBJ2-7 and V is TRBV28; D may be TRBD2 (5 bases). CDR3 size: 17 residues. The germline V and J ends were trimmed by 5 bases and 0 bases, with 20 bases remaining between them. From germline, CDR1 is MDHEN and CDR2 SYDVKM. Here the CDR3 DNA reads TGTGCCAGCAGTCCTGGACTGGCGGGCACCGACTCCTACGAGCAGTACTTC. Its protein is CASSPGLAGTDSYEQYF.